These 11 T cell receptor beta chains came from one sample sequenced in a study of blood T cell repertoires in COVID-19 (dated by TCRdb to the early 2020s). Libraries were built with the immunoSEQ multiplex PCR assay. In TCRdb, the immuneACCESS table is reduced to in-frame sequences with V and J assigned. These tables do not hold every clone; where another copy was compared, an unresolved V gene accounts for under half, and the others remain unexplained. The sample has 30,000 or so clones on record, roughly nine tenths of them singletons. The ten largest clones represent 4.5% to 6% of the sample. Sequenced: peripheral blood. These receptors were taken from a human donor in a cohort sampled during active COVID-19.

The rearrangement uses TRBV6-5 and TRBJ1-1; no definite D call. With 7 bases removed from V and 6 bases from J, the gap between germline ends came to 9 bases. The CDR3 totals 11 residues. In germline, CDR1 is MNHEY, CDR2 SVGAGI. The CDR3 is CASIGVAEAFF. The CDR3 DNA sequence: TGTGCCAGCATCGGGGTGGCTGAAGCTTTCTTT.

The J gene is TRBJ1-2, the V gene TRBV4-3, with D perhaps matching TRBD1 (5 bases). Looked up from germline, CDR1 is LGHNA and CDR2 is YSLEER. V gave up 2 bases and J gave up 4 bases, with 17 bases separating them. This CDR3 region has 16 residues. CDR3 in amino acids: CASSQQLPLTGYGYTF. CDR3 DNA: TGCGCCAGCAGCCAACAACTTCCACTCACAGGCTATGGCTACACCTTC.

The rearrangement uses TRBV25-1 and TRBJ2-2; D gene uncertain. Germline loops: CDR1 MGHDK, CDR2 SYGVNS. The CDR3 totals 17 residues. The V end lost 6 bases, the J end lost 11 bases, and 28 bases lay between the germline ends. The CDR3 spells CASRPSPGSRGLNELFF. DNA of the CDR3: TGTGCCAGCAGGCCCTCCCCCGGGTCCCGAGGCTTAAACGAGCTGTTTTTT.

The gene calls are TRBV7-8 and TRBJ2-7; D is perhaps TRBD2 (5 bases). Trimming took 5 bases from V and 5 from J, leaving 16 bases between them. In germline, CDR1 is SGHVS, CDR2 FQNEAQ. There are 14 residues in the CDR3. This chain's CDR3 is CASSERWGINEQYV. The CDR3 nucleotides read TGTGCCAGCAGCGAGCGGTGGGGTATCAACGAGCAGTACGTC.

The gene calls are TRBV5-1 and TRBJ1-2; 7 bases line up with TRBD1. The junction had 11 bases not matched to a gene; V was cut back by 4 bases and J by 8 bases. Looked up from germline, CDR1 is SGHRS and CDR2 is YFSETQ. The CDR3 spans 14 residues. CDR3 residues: CASSLPGGENGYTF. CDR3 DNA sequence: TGCGCCAGCAGCCTCCCAGGGGGTGAGAACGGCTACACCTTC.

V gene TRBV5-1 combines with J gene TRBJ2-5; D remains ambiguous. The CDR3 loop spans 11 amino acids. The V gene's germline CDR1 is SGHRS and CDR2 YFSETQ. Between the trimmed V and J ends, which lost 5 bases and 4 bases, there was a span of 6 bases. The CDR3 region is CASSSGETQYF. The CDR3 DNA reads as TGCGCCAGCAGTTCCGGAGAGACCCAGTACTTC.

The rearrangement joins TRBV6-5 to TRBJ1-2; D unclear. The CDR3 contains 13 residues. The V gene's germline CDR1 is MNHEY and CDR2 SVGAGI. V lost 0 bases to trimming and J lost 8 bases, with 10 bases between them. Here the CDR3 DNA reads TGTGCCAGCAGTTACTCGACTGTGCGGGGCTACACCTTC. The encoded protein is CASSYSTVRGYTF.

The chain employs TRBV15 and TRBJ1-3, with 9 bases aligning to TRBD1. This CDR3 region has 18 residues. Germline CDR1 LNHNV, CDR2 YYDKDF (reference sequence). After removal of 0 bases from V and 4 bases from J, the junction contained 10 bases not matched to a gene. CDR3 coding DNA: TGTGCCACCAGCAGAGATCTTATTGGGACAGGGCTCGGAAACACCATATATTTT. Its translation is CATSRDLIGTGLGNTIYF. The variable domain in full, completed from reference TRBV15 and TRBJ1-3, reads DAMVIQNPRYQVTQFGKPVTLSCSQTLNHNVMYWYQQKSSQAPKLLFHYYDKDFNNEADTPDNFQSRRPNTSFCFLDIRSPGLGDTAMYLCATSRDLIGTGLGNTIYFGEGSWLTVV.

CDR3 loop: CASTRGGSPLHF. In DNA form, the CDR3 reads TGTGCCAGCACCCGGGGGGGGTCACCCCTCCACTTT. The V call is TRBV6-5, the J call TRBJ1-6; D possibly corresponds to TRBD1 (5 bases). V gave up 7 bases and J gave up 10 bases, with 11 bases separating them. Germline CDR1 MNHEY, CDR2 SVGAGI. The CDR3 has 12 residues.

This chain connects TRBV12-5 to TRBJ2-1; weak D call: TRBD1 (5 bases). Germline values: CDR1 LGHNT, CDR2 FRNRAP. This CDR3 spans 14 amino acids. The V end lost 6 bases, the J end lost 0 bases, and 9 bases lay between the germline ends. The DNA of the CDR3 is TGTGCTAGTGGCACAGGTAGCTCCTACAATGAGCAGTTCTTC. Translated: CASGTGSSYNEQFF.

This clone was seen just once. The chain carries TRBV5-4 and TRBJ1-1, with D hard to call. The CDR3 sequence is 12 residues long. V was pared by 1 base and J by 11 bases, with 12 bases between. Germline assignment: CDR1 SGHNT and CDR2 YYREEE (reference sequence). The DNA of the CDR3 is TGTGCCAGCAGCTTGCTCGTAGGGAGGGCTTTCTTT. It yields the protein CASSLLVGRAFF.